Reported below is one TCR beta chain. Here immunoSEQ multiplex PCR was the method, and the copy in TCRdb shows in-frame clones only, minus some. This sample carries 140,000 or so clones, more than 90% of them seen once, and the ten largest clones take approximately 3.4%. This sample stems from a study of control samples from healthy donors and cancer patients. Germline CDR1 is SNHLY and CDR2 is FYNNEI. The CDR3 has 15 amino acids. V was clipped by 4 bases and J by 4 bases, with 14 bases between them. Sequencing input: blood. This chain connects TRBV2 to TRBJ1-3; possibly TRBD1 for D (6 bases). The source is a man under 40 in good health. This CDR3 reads CASSASRGMGNTIYF. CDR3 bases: TGTGCCAGCAGTGCCTCCAGGGGAATGGGAAACACCATATATTTT.